The 12 T cell receptor beta chains listed next were all sequenced from one sample in a study of glioma-infiltrating T cells. Amplification of TCR alpha and beta CDR3 regions from RNA used iRepertoire nested multiplex PCR. Each CDR3 protein is one row after TCRdb ran MiXCR on the multiplex PCR reads. The sample has fewer than 55,000 distinct CDR3 sequences, about a fifth seen once. The sample was glioma tissue, nonneoplastic brain tissue, or PBMCs (not recorded which). These receptors all stem from a human donor with low-grade glioma or glioblastoma, undergoing nonglioma brain surgery, or in good health (not recorded which).

By sample fraction, this clonotype is medium-sized. The chain employs TRBV28 and TRBJ1-5; 10 bases match TRBD1. Germline CDR1 MDHEN, CDR2 SYDVKM. CDR3 length: 16 amino acids. With 6 bases clipped from V and 5 bases from J, the junction kept 10 bases outside the gene matches. The CDR3 DNA follows: TGTGCCAGCAGGGGTGGGACAGGGGTTAATCATCAGCCCCAGCATTTT. Encoded protein: CASRGGTGVNHQPQHF. Together with reference TRBV28 and TRBJ1-5, the CDR3 gives the full variable domain: DVKVTQSSRYLVKRTGEKVFLECVQDMDHENMFWYRQDPGLGLRLIYFSYDVKMKEKGDIPEGYSVSREKKERFSLILESASTNQTSMYLCASRGGTGVNHQPQHFGDGTRLSIL.

This clonotype was observed at least ten times. The rearrangement uses TRBV4-3 and TRBJ2-6; D might be TRBD1 (5 bases). CDR1 and CDR2 from the germline V gene are LGHNA and YSLEER. There are 17 residues in the CDR3. Trimming shortened V by 0 bases and J by 3 bases, and 12 bases separated the two germline ends. The CDR3 reads CASSQDGAGNGANVLTF. DNA of the CDR3: TGCGCCAGCAGCCAAGATGGGGCAGGGAATGGGGCCAACGTCCTGACTTTC.

This clonotype showed up many times. This chain uses TRBV4-1 with TRBJ1-2; D not certain. V was clipped by 0 bases and J by 8 bases, with 13 bases between them. CDR1 MGHRA and CDR2 YSYEKL come from the germline V gene. CDR3 size: 14 residues. CDR3: CASSQDSFSEGYTF. CDR3 DNA: TGCGCCAGCAGCCAAGACTCCTTTTCGGAGGGCTACACCTTC.

The sample holds many counts of this clonotype. The DNA for the CDR3 is TGTGCCAGCAGCCTAAGTTCGGGGTCCAATGAGCAGTTCTTC. This translates into CASSLSSGSNEQFF. The chain combines TRBV7-9 with TRBJ2-1; D is possibly TRBD2 (5 bases). The CDR3 loop spans 14 amino acids. V was clipped by 5 bases and J by 6 bases, with 14 bases between them. Germline V gene lookup returns CDR1 SEHNR and CDR2 FQNEAQ (reference sequence).

Concerning this clonotype itself: A read error may explain this, as a much larger clone is one base away. This chain uses TRBV5-1 with TRBJ1-2; D not resolved. The germline V gene has CDR1 SGHRS and CDR2 YFSETQ. This CDR3 region has 12 residues. Trimming left V 4 bases short and J 6 bases short, with 10 bases between. The CDR3 DNA sequence: TGCGCCAGCAGCACGAACGGGAATGGCTACACCTTC. Residues: CASSTNGNGYTF.

This clonotype was found many times. The CDR3 spells CASSQAGTGADTQYF. CDR3 nucleotides: TGTGCCAGCAGCCAAGCGGGGACAGGGGCAGATACGCAGTATTTT. The V call is TRBV3-1, the J call TRBJ2-3; TRBD1 aligns across 10 bases. This CDR3 has 15 residues. V lost 1 base and J lost 4; bases outside the gene matches: 2. Per germline, CDR1 LGHDT and CDR2 YNNKEL (reference sequence).

Notes on this clonotype: A read error may account for a junction end that differs from germline. The J gene is TRBJ1-2, the V gene TRBV5-5, with D possibly being TRBD1 (6 bases). The CDR3 extends over 14 amino acids. Germline V gene lookup returns CDR1 SGHKS and CDR2 YYEKEE (reference sequence). The CDR3 loop is CASSLTGEIYGHTF. The CDR3 region has the DNA TGCGCCAGCAGCTTGACAGGCGAAATCTATGGCCACACCTTC.

This clonotype was counted ten times or more. The rearrangement joins TRBV5-6 to TRBJ1-2; no firm D call. The CDR3 totals 13 residues. Looked up from germline, CDR1 is SGHDT and CDR2 is YYEEEE. V lost 7 bases, J lost 6 bases, and 16 bases lay in between. The CDR3 sequence is CASRFQGSDGYTF. DNA of the CDR3: TGTGCCAGCCGTTTTCAAGGGTCGGATGGCTACACCTTC.

The rearrangement links TRBV12-3 or TRBV12-4 to TRBJ2-3; TRBD1 matches 7 bases. This CDR3 comprises 15 residues. V trimming: 8 bases; J trimming: 6 bases; junction bases outside the gene matches: 14. The CDR3 protein is CASLYTGVFSDTQYF. In nucleotides, the CDR3 is TGTGCCAGCCTCTACACAGGGGTCTTTTCGGATACGCAGTATTTT.

A single count supports this clonotype. Compared with germline, one end of the junction differs, possibly owing to a read error. This chain uses TRBV30 with TRBJ1-6; D uncertain. Germline loops: CDR1 GTSNPN, CDR2 SVGIG (reference sequence). The CDR3 contains 12 residues. The DNA of the CDR3 is TGTGCCTGGAGTGTGCAGCCTTTACCCCTCCAGTTT. Translated: CAWSVQPLPLQF.

A word on this clonotype: This clone may be a read error of a much larger clone one base away. V gene TRBV19 combines with J gene TRBJ2-1; weak D call: TRBD2 (7 bases). Trimming took 2 bases from V and 0 from J, leaving 14 bases between them. The CDR3 runs to 17 residues. The germline gives CDR1 LNHDA, CDR2 SQIVND (reference sequence). The CDR3 sequence is CASSIRGGGSSYNEQFF. The CDR3 DNA reads TGTGCCAGTAGTATAAGGGGGGGGGGAAGCTCCTACAATGAGCAGTTCTTC.

This clonotype has more than one count but fewer than ten. J is TRBJ2-1 and V is TRBV19, with 9 bases identical to TRBD1. The V gene's germline CDR1 is LNHDA and CDR2 SQIVND (reference sequence). The CDR3 runs 15 residues. The V and J ends lost 3 bases and 2 bases, in that order; junction bases with no gene match: 2. CDR3 sequence: CASSMTGGAYNEQFF. The CDR3 DNA reads TGTGCCAGTAGTATGACAGGGGGGGCCTACAATGAGCAGTTCTTC.